This T cell receptor (beta chain) was obtained from a study of regulatory T cells in long-lasting Graves disease. Study in general: Graves' patients, diagnosed recently, had received antithyroid drugs under 3 months. Overall study findings and caveats: Persistent disease was associated with favored TRBV28 usage and with favored use of TRBJ1-2 and TRBJ2-5. Patients with persistent disease shared some 2,900 public clonotypes, outpacing the roughly 970 shared by new patients.

V lost 3 bases to trimming and J lost 15 bases, with 18 bases between them. CDR3 length equals 13 residues. Germline V lookup: CDR1 MDHEN, CDR2 SYDVKM. The sample's time point: newly diagnosed GD, antithyroid drugs for less than 3 months. TCR sequences were obtained from RNA taken from PBMCs. Concerning this clonotype itself: The antigen remains unidentified.

According to the study, TCR beta libraries were built with iRepertoire HTBI primers and CDR3-region Arm-PCR. One entry per CDR3 protein, called by TCRdb with MiXCR from the multiplex PCR reads. The sample has roughly 350,000 distinct CDR3 sequences; approximately 15% are singletons. These same data were also listed under a study on T cells in Graves' hyperthyroidism and ophthalmopathy.

V gene TRBV28 combines with J gene TRBJ2-4, with a possible D match to TRBD2 (5 bases). This TCR was sampled from a man aged 40-49 years with Graves disease. The specimen comprised peripheral blood mononuclear cells (PBMCs), sampled at new diagnosis, from a patient treated with antithyroid drugs. The CDR3 is CASSFTRGSAGYF. For the CDR3, the DNA is TGTGCCAGCAGTTTTACACGGGGTTCAGCTGGGTACTTC.